One TCR beta chain is described in this entry. CDR1 is LNHDA and CDR2 is SQIVND in the germline V gene (reference sequence). The CDR3 spans 15 residues. The ends were cut back, 5 bases at V and 4 bases at J, with 14 bases in the middle. This specimen belongs to a study of cytomegalovirus exposure and HLA in healthy donors. Study as a whole: Both the 120 or so validation repertoires and the roughly 700 first-cohort repertoires used the same platform, as reported by a later analysis.

The protocol was immunoSEQ multiplex PCR, while the TCRdb copy is restricted to in-frame clones and leaves out a portion. The sample has roughly 60,000 clones; roughly nine tenths are singletons. The gene calls are TRBV19 and TRBJ2-2; D is uncertain. The sequence was collected from a woman between 18 and 30 years old in good health and CMV-seronegative. Sample: PBMCs. The CDR3 nucleotides are TGTGCCAGTAGTCCTCGACACCCGAGCACCGGGGAGCTGTTTTTT. Amino acid sequence: CASSPRHPSTGELFF.